The 2 T cell receptor beta chains below all came from one sample that was sequenced in a study of CD8+ T cells in alopecia areata. Extraction of RNA preceded its reverse transcription into cDNA, which served as the sequencing template. Method: immunoSEQ multiplex PCR; TCRdb's copy keeps in-frame clones and lacks some. The sample holds some 19,000 clones, around 62% seen once. Peripheral blood and lesional scalp punch biopsies were taken from alopecia areata patients. Material: skin, obtained at week 0. These receptors came from a human donor with alopecia areata.

This clone was observed a single time. The chain carries TRBV5-5 and TRBJ1-2; D might be TRBD1 (5 bases). CDR1 is SGHKS, CDR2 YYEKEE, per germline (reference sequence). The V gene lost 0 bases and the J gene lost 6 bases, with 12 bases spanning the gap. This CDR3 spans 14 amino acids. The CDR3 protein is CASSLALGLDGYTF. CDR3 DNA: TGTGCCAGCAGCTTGGCCTTGGGGCTCGATGGCTACACCTTC.

The genes are TRBV19 and TRBJ2-7; D might be TRBD1 (5 bases). Between the trimmed V and J ends, which lost 4 bases and 4 bases, there was a span of 14 bases. The CDR3 spans 14 residues. Germline CDR1 reads LNHDA; CDR2 reads SQIVND (reference sequence). The CDR3 loop reads CASSTTESVYEQYF. CDR3 bases: TGTGCCAGTAGTACGACAGAGAGTGTGTACGAGCAGTACTTC.